This TCR beta chain was observed in a study of CD8+ T cells in alopecia areata (dated by TCRdb to 2016 to 2018). Turning to the overall study: Treated patients were enrolled in an open-label pilot trial of oral tofacitinib at 5 to 10 mg twice daily for moderate-to-severe alopecia areata. Tofacitinib was administered for 6 to 18 months, and 6 months of follow-up off drug were then conducted to assess delayed response and recurrence. In humans, TCRbeta sequencing was performed on scalp tissue and on sorted CD4+ and CD8+ peripheral blood T cells from healthy controls and from patients with patchy or totalis/universalis alopecia areata. Clonality in the scalp was compared among normal scalp (n=4), patchy alopecia areata scalp (n=8), and alopecia totalis/universalis scalp (n=8). To study T cell clonal expansion in alopecia areata, the researchers applied high-throughput TCRbeta sequencing to both the C3H/HeJ mouse model and human patients. Biopsies were taken from tofacitinib-treated patients at baseline and at 4 and 24 weeks of treatment, and a later scalp biopsy was taken in several of the tofacitinib-treated patients. Amplification of TCRbeta CDR3 regions was done by immunoSEQ multiplex PCR using 35 Vbeta forward primers and 13 Jbeta reverse primers. RNA was extracted with the PAXgene miRNA kit for fixed scalp, the miRNeasy kit for PBMCs, and the RNeasy kit for mouse skin. For the treated patients, the SALT score, which quantifies what percentage of scalp surface area is affected, served as the measure of disease severity.

Reading the germline V gene gives CDR1 SQVTM and CDR2 ANQGSEA. V lost 5 bases and J lost 7 bases; the stretch between them is 14 bases long. Taken from cysteine to phenylalanine, the CDR3 has 12 residues. Kept here is only the CDR3 DNA, which spans 36 bases and is read in frame from base 1. Reading the label with the study, this specimen's time point is: 24 weeks on oral tofacitinib. The sample's treatment or condition label is to be understood as: oral pan-JAK inhibitor, 5-10 mg twice daily. From alopecia areata patients, peripheral blood was collected along with lesional scalp punch biopsies. PBMCs were separated by density centrifugation and stained for CD3, CD4 and CD8, after which CD4+ and CD8+ T cells were sorted on a FACSAria. This clone was observed a handful of times. There is no known antigen for this receptor. No base qualities exist here, and no much larger clone lies one base off it. The library was obtained by the immunoSEQ multiplex PCR assay. RNA was extracted from all samples and reverse transcribed into cDNA, which served as template for TCR sequencing. SuperScript III was used to make first-strand cDNA, primed with a 2:1 mix of oligo-dT and random hexamers. A synthetic immune receptor repertoire was used to gauge amplification bias, and whatever bias remained was removed computationally. The paper's data handling went like this. Raw reads were preprocessed for error removal, and CDR3 was defined according to IMGT conventions as running from the conserved cysteine to phenylalanine. To get clonality, Shannon entropy was normalized by log2 of the number of productive unique TCRs and the result was subtracted from 1. Whether each scalp clone was CD4 or CD8 was inferred by checking scalp TCRbeta sequences against the CD4 and CD8 repertoires from sorted blood. TCRdb carries this immuneACCESS record with in-frame sequences only. Its versions omit some clonotypes, under half of them owing to an unresolved V gene in the studies checked, with the rest unexplained. V, J and clone size are taken as reported in that table, and D and trimming were inferred from the DNA itself. This sample has around 100,000 clones in its table, and roughly 40% of those were observed once. The ten top clones hold 15% to 20% of the sample.

The paper as a whole reports these results and caveats: Lesional scalp, especially in alopecia totalis/universalis, showed higher clonality and more expanded CD8+ clones than normal scalp, suggesting antigenic drive. Shared TCR sequences between patients were less evident than in mice, which may be partly attributable to HLA diversity in the patient population. Scalp clonality and the number of expanded CD8+ clones among the top 100 scalp clones were significantly decreased by tofacitinib. Many expanded lesional clones were found to persist in scalp and blood during tofacitinib treatment, and relapse after treatment cessation may be partly explained by this persistence. Because the treated cohort was small and had just a single nonresponder, larger studies are needed to establish links between baseline CD8+ expansion and response. Unlike mouse skin, which is dominated by gammadelta T cells, normal human skin has resident alphabeta T cells that are also sequenced, and this complicates analysis of the scalp TCR repertoire.

The sample was CD8+ T cells sorted from blood, taken at week 24, from a patient treated with tofacitinib. The receptor's source is a human donor with alopecia areata. The rearrangement combines TRBV29-1 with TRBJ1-2; TRBD1 is a weak D gene call, 5 bases matching. The CDR3: CSVLNRRGGYTF. The DNA sequence reads TGCAGCGTTCTTAACAGAAGGGGTGGCTACACCTTC.